This TCR beta chain was captured by sequencing in a study of blood T cells in healthy people across ages. Study results and limitations: Estimated diversity, derived from one million T cells, was regarded as an underestimate.

This clonotype has a handful of counts. What it binds is unknown. The CDR3 spans 12 residues. V gave up 3 bases and J gave up 7 bases, with 7 bases separating them. Germline V gene sequence: CDR1 WSHSY, CDR2 SAAADI. Using a J-beta primer mix together with a sample-barcoded 5' primer, a second PCR was run for about 6 to 12 cycles. Each cDNA molecule was tagged by a template-switch adaptor with 12 random nucleotides. One entry per CDR3 protein results from TCRdb running MiXCR on the 5' RACE reads. Of 1.5 million to 2 million distinct CDR3 sequences listed, around 36% are singletons. The receptor was derived from a woman younger than 45 in good health. The genes are TRBV10-2 and TRBJ2-1; maybe TRBD1 (5 bases). The sequenced sample was blood. DNA for the CDR3: TGCGCCAGCAGTGACCAGGGTAATGAGCAGTTCTTC. This codes for CASSDQGNEQFF.